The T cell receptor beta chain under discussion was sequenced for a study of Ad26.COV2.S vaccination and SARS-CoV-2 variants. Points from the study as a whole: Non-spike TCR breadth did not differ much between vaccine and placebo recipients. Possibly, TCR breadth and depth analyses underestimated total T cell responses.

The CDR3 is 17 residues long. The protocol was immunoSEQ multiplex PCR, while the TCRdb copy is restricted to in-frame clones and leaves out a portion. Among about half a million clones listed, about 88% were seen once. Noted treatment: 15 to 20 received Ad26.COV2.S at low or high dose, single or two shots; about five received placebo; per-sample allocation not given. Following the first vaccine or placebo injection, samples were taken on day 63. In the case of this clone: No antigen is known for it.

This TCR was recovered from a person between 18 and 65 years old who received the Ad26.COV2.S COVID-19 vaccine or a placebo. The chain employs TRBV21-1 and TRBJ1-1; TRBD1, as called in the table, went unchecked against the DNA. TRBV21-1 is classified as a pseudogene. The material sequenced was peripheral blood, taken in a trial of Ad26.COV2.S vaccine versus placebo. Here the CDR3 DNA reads TGTGCCAGCAGCTACCAGACAGGGGGCACCTTAGCCACTGAAGCTTTCTTT. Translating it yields CASSYQTGGTLATEAFF.